This is a list of T cell receptor beta chains from one sample in a study of T cell responses to AZD1222 COVID-19 vaccine. Produced via immunoSEQ multiplex PCR; TCRdb's table is partial and in-frame only. Counted here are 85,000 to 100,000 clones, approximately 78% occurring once; the ten biggest clones make up 20% to 25%. Here the sequenced sample was peripheral blood, taken on day 0 of AZD1222 vaccination. Every receptor here comes from an adult in good health. Both conserved end residues are part of each CDR3. The D gene is left open where the match is weak. A row's size may be missing; if present it is once, few, many or a size class.

V: TRBV5-4; D: .; J: TRBJ2-7; size: .; length: 15; DNA: TGTGCCAGCAGCTTGGTGGGGGGACTGAGGTACGAGCAGTACTTC; CDR3: CASSLVGGLRYEQYF
V: TRBV4-3; D: .; J: TRBJ2-7; size: .; length: 16; DNA: TGCGCCAGCAGCCAAGAGTTTACAGTAGCGGCCTACGAGCAGTACTTC; CDR3: CASSQEFTVAAYEQYF
V: TRBV24-1; D: .; J: TRBJ2-7; size: few; length: 12; DNA: TGTGCCAACCACTATACCCCCTACGAGCAGTACTTC; CDR3: CANHYTPYEQYF
V: TRBV3-1/TRBV3-2; D: .; J: TRBJ1-3; size: .; length: 15; DNA: TGTGCCAGCAGCCAAGAACAGGGTAGGGGCAGTCCCATATATTTT; CDR3: CASSQEQGRGSPIYF
V: TRBV5-1; D: TRBD2; J: TRBJ2-7; size: .; length: 17; DNA: TGCGCCAGCAGAGTAGCGGGACTAGCGGGAGAAGGGCACGAGCAGTACTTC; CDR3: CASRVAGLAGEGHEQYF
V: TRBV12-3/TRBV12-4; D: .; J: TRBJ1-2; size: .; length: 13; DNA: TGTGCCAGCAACTCCGGGGGGTTCTATGGCTACACCTTC; CDR3: CASNSGGFYGYTF
V: TRBV29-1; D: .; J: TRBJ2-2; size: .; length: 14; DNA: TGCAGCGCCTTGGGGGAACTGAACACCGGGGAGCTGTTTTTT; CDR3: CSALGELNTGELFF
V: TRBV28; D: .; J: TRBJ2-7; size: few; length: 15; DNA: TGTGCCAGCAGTTTTTTTTACCCTTACCCCTACGAGCAGTACTTC; CDR3: CASSFFYPYPYEQYF
V: TRBV3-1/TRBV3-2; D: .; J: TRBJ1-5; size: .; length: 17; DNA: TGTGCCAGCAGCCAGGCCACAGGCCACGTAGGGAGTCAGCCCCAGCATTTT; CDR3: CASSQATGHVGSQPQHF
V: TRBV6-6; D: .; J: TRBJ1-4; size: few; length: 13; DNA: TGTGCCAGCAGGGGGACCGCTAATGAAAAACTGTTTTTT; CDR3: CASRGTANEKLFF
V: TRBV7-8; D: .; J: TRBJ1-1; size: .; length: 15; DNA: TGTGCCAGCAGCTTCTCCGGTACTCATTTAACTGAAGCTTTCTTT; CDR3: CASSFSGTHLTEAFF
V: TRBV5-1; D: .; J: TRBJ2-2; size: .; length: 14; DNA: TGCGCCAGCAGCGTTGGGCAGAACACCGGGGAGCTGTTTTTT; CDR3: CASSVGQNTGELFF
V: TRBV18; D: .; J: TRBJ1-1; size: .; length: 13; DNA: TGTGCCAGCTCCAAAGGGATGAACACTGAAGCTTTCTTT; CDR3: CASSKGMNTEAFF
V: TRBV5-1; D: .; J: TRBJ1-3; size: few; length: 16; DNA: TGCGCCAGCAGCTTGTATGGGGAAAGCTCTGGAAACACCATATATTTT; CDR3: CASSLYGESSGNTIYF
V: TRBV7-6; D: TRBD2; J: TRBJ2-1; size: .; length: 16; DNA: TGTGCCAGCAGCTTAGAACTAGCGGGACCATACAATGAGCAGTTCTTC; CDR3: CASSLELAGPYNEQFF
V: TRBV27; D: TRBD1; J: TRBJ1-2; size: few; length: 16; DNA: TGTGCCAGCAGTTCCGATGGACAGGGAACTTCAAGCGGCTACACCTTC; CDR3: CASSSDGQGTSSGYTF
V: TRBV30; D: .; J: TRBJ1-1; size: .; length: 17; DNA: TGTGCCCGATCCCGGGTAAGGAAACAGGGTGTAATAACTGAAGCTTTCTTT; CDR3: CARSRVRKQGVITEAFF
V: TRBV2; D: .; J: TRBJ2-3; size: .; length: 13; DNA: TGTGCCAGCAGCGGGTCGATGTCAGATACGCAGTATTTT; CDR3: CASSGSMSDTQYF
V: TRBV27; D: TRBD2; J: TRBJ2-1; size: .; length: 15; DNA: TGTGCCAGCAGTCCCCGGACTAGCGGGGACAATGAGCAGTTCTTC; CDR3: CASSPRTSGDNEQFF
V: TRBV7-9; D: TRBD2; J: TRBJ2-3; size: .; length: 16; DNA: TGTGCCAGCAGCTGGGGACTAGCGGGAGCGTCAGATACGCAGTATTTT; CDR3: CASSWGLAGASDTQYF
V: TRBV27; D: TRBD1; J: TRBJ1-1; size: .; length: 15; DNA: TGTGCCAGCAGAAGAGGACAGGAGGGTAACACTGAAGCTTTCTTT; CDR3: CASRRGQEGNTEAFF
V: TRBV19; D: TRBD1; J: TRBJ1-4; size: .; length: 14; DNA: TGTGCCAGTAGTACAGGGGGAAGTAATGAAAAACTGTTTTTT; CDR3: CASSTGGSNEKLFF
V: TRBV12-5; D: TRBD1; J: TRBJ2-5; size: .; length: 13; DNA: TGTGCTAGTGGGGGGGACAGGGCGGAGACCCAGTACTTC; CDR3: CASGGDRAETQYF
V: TRBV6-5; D: .; J: TRBJ1-4; size: .; length: 13; DNA: TGTGCCAGCAGCGGGACTTTAAATGAAAAACTGTTTTTT; CDR3: CASSGTLNEKLFF
V: TRBV4-3; D: .; J: TRBJ1-4; size: .; length: 11; DNA: TGCGCCAGCAGCCACAAGAGAAAACTGTTTTTT; CDR3: CASSHKRKLFF
V: TRBV5-5; D: TRBD2; J: TRBJ2-7; size: .; length: 15; DNA: TGTGCCAGCAGCCCTCCGGGACTAGCGGTCCCCGAGCAGTACTTC; CDR3: CASSPPGLAVPEQYF
V: TRBV6-5; D: TRBD1; J: TRBJ2-4; size: .; length: 16; DNA: TGTGCCAGCAGTTCCCCGGGACAGCGAGCCAAAAACATTCAGTACTTC; CDR3: CASSSPGQRAKNIQYF
V: TRBV12-3/TRBV12-4; D: TRBD1; J: TRBJ2-1; size: few; length: 13; DNA: TGTGCCAGCAGTTACGGGACAGGGGGCGAGCAGTTCTTC; CDR3: CASSYGTGGEQFF
V: TRBV5-4; D: .; J: TRBJ2-3; size: .; length: 14; DNA: TGTGCCAGCAGCTTGGTACAGGGCACAGATACGCAGTATTTT; CDR3: CASSLVQGTDTQYF
V: TRBV7-9; D: .; J: TRBJ1-1; size: .; length: 14; DNA: TGTGCCAGCAGCTCACAGACAGGATACACTGAAGCTTTCTTT; CDR3: CASSSQTGYTEAFF
V: TRBV3-1/TRBV3-2; D: .; J: TRBJ2-5; size: .; length: 15; DNA: TGTGCCAGCAGCCAAGACACCAGGGGGGTAGAGACCCAGTACTTC; CDR3: CASSQDTRGVETQYF
V: TRBV4-2; D: TRBD2; J: TRBJ2-2; size: once; length: 17; DNA: TGTGCCAGCAGCCCCGGGACTAGCGGGAGTTGGACCGGGGAGCTGTTTTTT; CDR3: CASSPGTSGSWTGELFF
V: TRBV18; D: TRBD2; J: TRBJ2-3; size: .; length: 15; DNA: TGTGCCAGCTCTAGACTAGCGGGAGAATCAGATACGCAGTATTTT; CDR3: CASSRLAGESDTQYF
V: TRBV27; D: .; J: TRBJ2-2; size: .; length: 14; DNA: TGTGCCAGCAGTTTCCCCGGGACCCCCGGGGAGCTGTTTTTT; CDR3: CASSFPGTPGELFF
V: TRBV30; D: TRBD1; J: TRBJ2-5; size: few; length: 14; DNA: TGTGCCTGGAGTGGTACAGGGGTTCGGGAGACCCAGTACTTC; CDR3: CAWSGTGVRETQYF
V: TRBV7-9; D: .; J: TRBJ2-7; size: .; length: 14; DNA: TGTGCCAGCAGCCCTGGGGACGTTCGTTACGAGCAGTACTTC; CDR3: CASSPGDVRYEQYF
V: TRBV28; D: TRBD2; J: TRBJ2-1; size: few; length: 17; DNA: TGTGCCAGCAGACTAGGCAGTTTAGCGGGCGGGAACAATGAGCAGTTCTTC; CDR3: CASRLGSLAGGNNEQFF
V: TRBV5-4; D: .; J: TRBJ2-1; size: .; length: 15; DNA: TGTGCCAGCAGCTTGGATGGACAGATCCGGGGCGGGCAGTTCTTC; CDR3: CASSLDGQIRGGQFF
V: TRBV7-2; D: TRBD1; J: TRBJ1-1; size: .; length: 14; DNA: TGTGCCAGCAGGACAGGGGGTTTGGGCACTGAAGCTTTCTTT; CDR3: CASRTGGLGTEAFF
V: TRBV24-1; D: .; J: TRBJ1-6; size: many; length: 13; DNA: TGTGCCACCAGTGAAAGGGTTTCTTCACCCCTCCACTTT; CDR3: CATSERVSSPLHF
V: TRBV30; D: .; J: TRBJ2-6; size: .; length: 13; DNA: TGTGCCTGGAAAGGAGCTGGGGCCAACGTCCTGACTTTC; CDR3: CAWKGAGANVLTF
V: TRBV7-8; D: .; J: TRBJ2-5; size: .; length: 12; DNA: TGTGCCAGCAGCCTCCTGGAAGAGACCCAGTACTTC; CDR3: CASSLLEETQYF
V: TRBV29-1; D: .; J: TRBJ2-1; size: .; length: 14; DNA: TGCAGCGTTGAAGGCAGGAGCTCCTACAATGAGCAGTTCTTC; CDR3: CSVEGRSSYNEQFF
V: TRBV7-9; D: .; J: TRBJ1-1; size: .; length: 13; DNA: TGTGCCAGCAGCCTAGACAGGAGCGGGGAAGCTTTCTTT; CDR3: CASSLDRSGEAFF
V: TRBV27; D: TRBD1; J: TRBJ2-7; size: medium-sized; length: 13; DNA: TGTGCCAGCAGTCGGACAGGTCTCTACGAGCAGTACTTC; CDR3: CASSRTGLYEQYF
V: TRBV5-1; D: TRBD1; J: TRBJ2-3; size: .; length: 16; DNA: TGCGCCAGCAGCTTGGGGACAGGAGCTAGCACAGATACGCAGTATTTT; CDR3: CASSLGTGASTDTQYF
V: TRBV11-2; D: .; J: TRBJ2-5; size: .; length: 13; DNA: TGTGCCAGCAGCCGACAGGGACTAGAGACCCAGTACTTC; CDR3: CASSRQGLETQYF
V: TRBV7-2; D: TRBD2; J: TRBJ2-1; size: many; length: 15; DNA: TGTGCCAGCAGGGGGACTACTAGTCGCGGGAATGAGCAGTTCTTC; CDR3: CASRGTTSRGNEQFF
V: TRBV29-1; D: .; J: TRBJ2-5; size: .; length: 12; DNA: TGCAGCGTTGCGGGCAGCCAAGAGACCCAGTACTTC; CDR3: CSVAGSQETQYF
V: TRBV28; D: TRBD1; J: TRBJ2-7; size: once; length: 14; DNA: TGTGCCAGCAACCGGGACAGGGCCTCCTACGAGCAGTACTTC; CDR3: CASNRDRASYEQYF
V: TRBV6-6; D: .; J: TRBJ1-3; size: .; length: 16; DNA: TGTGCCAGCGGCCGGGGCCACCTCGACTCTGGAAACACCATATATTTT; CDR3: CASGRGHLDSGNTIYF
V: TRBV20-1; D: TRBD2; J: TRBJ2-3; size: .; length: 14; DNA: TGCAGTGCTAGTAGAGGGACTAGTCCAGATACGCAGTATTTT; CDR3: CSASRGTSPDTQYF
V: TRBV20-1; D: .; J: TRBJ2-3; size: .; length: 11; DNA: TGCAGTGCTAGTGACCCAGATACGCAGTATTTT; CDR3: CSASDPDTQYF
V: TRBV3-1/TRBV3-2; D: .; J: TRBJ2-1; size: once; length: 17; DNA: TGTGCCAGCAGCCAAGATAATGCCAGGGGCCCCTACAATGAGCAGTTCTTC; CDR3: CASSQDNARGPYNEQFF
V: TRBV18; D: .; J: TRBJ2-5; size: once; length: 12; DNA: TGTGCCAGCTCACCAGGGGAAGAGACCCAGTACTTC; CDR3: CASSPGEETQYF
V: TRBV27; D: .; J: TRBJ2-6; size: .; length: 15; DNA: TGTGCCAGCAGCCGCATTTCTTCTGGGGCCAACGTCCTGACTTTC; CDR3: CASSRISSGANVLTF
V: TRBV6-6; D: .; J: TRBJ1-5; size: few; length: 15; DNA: TGTGCCAGCAGAGACCTAGGTGGGAACAATCAGCCCCAGCATTTT; CDR3: CASRDLGGNNQPQHF